These 8 T cell receptor beta chains originate from one sample sequenced in a study of T cell repertoires in cytomegalovirus infection. From the reads, TCRdb called clonotypes with MiXCR, one entry per CDR3 protein. The repertoire includes almost 550,000 distinct CDR3 sequences, approximately 17% of them detected once, and 20% to 30% sits in the top ten. Material for sequencing was CD8+ T cells from PBMCs. The receptors stem from a human donor in good health (CMV status not recorded). Some clones in this sample may be carry-over from other donors' samples.

At least ten counts were recorded for this clonotype. CDR3 coding DNA: TGTGCCAGCACGGAGGGGAGGGGTGAGCAGTACTTC. Amino acids: CASTEGRGEQYF. This chain connects TRBV12-3 or TRBV12-4 to TRBJ2-7; 7 bases are shared with TRBD2. The V gene end was trimmed by 7 bases and the J gene end by 7 bases; junction bases not matched to a gene: 7. The CDR3 runs 12 residues.

Only a few counts were recorded for this clonotype. A read error may produce the germline difference seen at one junction end. V is TRBV5-4 and J is TRBJ2-3; D gene unclear. Germline CDR1 and CDR2: SGHNT and YYREEE (reference sequence). The length of the CDR3 is 13 residues. The CDR3 protein is CASTLGFSDTQYF. The CDR3 nucleotides read TGTGCCAGCACCTTGGGGTTCTCAGATACGCAGTATTTT.

This clonotype was seen a handful of times. The rearrangement links TRBV29-1 to TRBJ1-2; D gene ambiguous. CDR3 size: 16 residues. V lost 0 bases and J lost 1, with 15 bases in between. Germline lookup yields CDR1 SQVTM and CDR2 ANQGSEA. CDR3 nucleotides: TGCAGCGTTGAAGATGCTATCCCGCGCCTTAACTATGGCTACACCTTC. Protein product: CSVEDAIPRLNYGYTF.

This chain uses TRBV29-1 with TRBJ2-7; 10 positions agree with TRBD2. The J segment lost 2 bases and the V segment lost 5 bases, leaving 12 bases of the junction unmatched. Germline V gene sequence: CDR1 SQVTM, CDR2 ANQGSEA. This CDR3 is built from 16 residues. CDR3 nucleotides: TGCAGCGTTAACTTGGCCGCTAGCGGGGGACCCTACGAGCAGTACTTC. Translation: CSVNLAASGGPYEQYF.

The chain is built from TRBV3-1 and TRBJ1-1; D remains ambiguous. V gave up 8 bases and J gave up 0 bases, with 7 bases separating them. The CDR3 has 12 residues. Looked up from germline, CDR1 is LGHDT and CDR2 is YNNKEL (reference sequence). The CDR3 sequence: CASVSLNTEAFF. CDR3 DNA sequence: TGTGCCAGCGTAAGCTTGAACACTGAAGCTTTCTTT.

This clonotype was detected many times. The chain has TRBV7-9 and TRBJ2-3; weak D call: TRBD1 (6 bases). CDR3 length equals 18 residues. Germline V gene sequence: CDR1 SEHNR, CDR2 FQNEAQ (reference sequence). V lost 5 bases and J 0 bases, leaving 21 bases between the germline ends. CDR3 bases: TGTGCCAGCAGCCCGAGGACAGCGGACGGCTCTAGCACAGATACGCAGTATTTT. As protein: CASSPRTADGSSTDTQYF.

The chain is built from TRBV20-1 and TRBJ2-2, with D uncertain. The germline gives CDR1 DFQATT, CDR2 SNEGSKA (reference sequence). The CDR3 totals 12 residues. V gave up 6 bases and J gave up 8 bases, with 13 bases separating them. This chain's CDR3 is CSATGPWGELFF. The CDR3 DNA sequence: TGCAGTGCCACGGGCCCTTGGGGGGAGCTGTTTTTT.

The V call is TRBV5-1, the J call TRBJ1-1; 9 bases map to TRBD1. The CDR3 loop spans 14 amino acids. V was pared by 4 bases and J by 4 bases, with 5 bases of the junction left unmatched. In germline, CDR1 is SGHRS, CDR2 YFSETQ. The CDR3 DNA reads as TGCGCCAGCAGCCGGGACAGGGTATCCACTGAAGCTTTCTTT. It translates to CASSRDRVSTEAFF.